This T cell receptor (beta chain) was retrieved from a study of shared clonotypes between healthy human individuals. V lost 0 bases, J lost 3 bases, and 4 bases stayed unmatched. The CDR3 runs 15 residues. Per the germline V gene, CDR1 is SGHTA and CDR2 is FQGNSA. This clone showed up just once. As yet, its antigen is unknown. The study's findings and limits: It was the non-shared clonotypes that had lower generation probabilities than clonotypes shared by all four donors.

The CD4+ fraction was divided into a CD45RA+ naive subset and a CD45RA-negative memory subset. Profiling relied on immunoSEQ multiplex PCR, and the TCRdb table lists in-frame clones only, not all of them. The table lists about 2.4 million clones, over 85% of them singletons, with approximately 0.37% in the top ten. Sequencing was performed on naive CD4+ T cells from PBMCs. Subset denoted: CD45RA+ positively selected. The rearrangement joins TRBV7-2 to TRBJ1-1, with 7 bases lining up with TRBD1. The TCR comes from a man between 18 and 35 years old in good health. Some clones in this sample may be carry-over from other donors' samples. CDR3 in DNA: TGTGCCAGCAGCTTAGCTGGCAGGGGGGACACTGAAGCTTTCTTT. Translating gives CASSLAGRGDTEAFF. The whole variable domain, filled in from reference TRBV7-2 and TRBJ1-1, reads GAGVSQSPSNKVTEKGKDVELRCDPISGHTALYWYRQSLGQGLEFLIYFQGNSAPDKSGLPSDRFSAERTGGSVSTLTIQRTQQEDSAVYLCASSLAGRGDTEAFFGQGTRLTVV.